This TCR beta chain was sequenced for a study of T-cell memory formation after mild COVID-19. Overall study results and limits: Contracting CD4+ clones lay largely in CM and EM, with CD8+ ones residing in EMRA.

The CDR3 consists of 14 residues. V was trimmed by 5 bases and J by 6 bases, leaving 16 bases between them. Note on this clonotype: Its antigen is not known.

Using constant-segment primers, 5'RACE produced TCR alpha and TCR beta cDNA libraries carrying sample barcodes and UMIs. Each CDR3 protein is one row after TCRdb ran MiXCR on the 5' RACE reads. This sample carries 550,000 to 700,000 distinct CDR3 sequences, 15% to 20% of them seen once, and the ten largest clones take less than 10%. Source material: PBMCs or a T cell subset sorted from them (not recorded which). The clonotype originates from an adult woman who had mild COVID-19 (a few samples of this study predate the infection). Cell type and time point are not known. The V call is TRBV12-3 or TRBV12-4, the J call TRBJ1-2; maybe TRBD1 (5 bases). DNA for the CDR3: TGTGCCAGCAGTGACAGCCCGCCTAGTGATGGCTACACCTTC. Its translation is CASSDSPPSDGYTF.